This TCR beta chain was profiled in a study of tumour-infiltrating T cells in Burkitt lymphoma. Background on the study: Survival, overall and progression-free, tracked with productive clonality.

This CDR3 has 13 amino acids. With 1 base removed from V and 8 bases from J, the gap between germline ends came to 10 bases. The V gene's germline CDR1 is SGHTA and CDR2 FQGNSA. Using immunoSEQ multiplex PCR, the repertoire was profiled, and TCRdb retains in-frame clones only, with some absent. The sample carries 15,000 to 20,000 clones, around four fifths recorded once. This clone was observed a handful of times. The sequence was obtained from a human donor with diffuse large B-cell lymphoma. Sequencing was performed on tumor tissue. J is TRBJ2-3 and V is TRBV7-2, with D unclear. Written as DNA, the CDR3 is TGTGCCAGCAGCTTAGAGCCTATTGGTACGCAGTATTTT. Its translation is CASSLEPIGTQYF.